The next 17 T cell receptor beta chains were all read from a single sample in a study of STAT5B mutations in CD4+ large granular lymphocyte leukemia. Sequencing used immunoSEQ multiplex PCR; TCRdb keeps in-frame clones, though not all of them. The sample holds tens of thousands of clones, 80% to 85% seen once. The specimen was CD4+ T cells from blood buffy coats. These receptors were collected from a human donor in good health.

V is TRBV2 and J is TRBJ2-7; 9 bases align to TRBD1. CDR1 and CDR2 from the germline V gene are SNHLY and FYNNEI. The length of the CDR3 is 12 residues. With V trimmed by 6 bases and J by 7 bases, 4 bases remained unmatched. This CDR3 reads CASRGTGKEQYF. The CDR3 region has the DNA TGTGCCAGCAGGGGGACAGGGAAAGAGCAGTACTTC.

This clone was recorded a few times. This rearrangement joins TRBV5-4 to TRBJ2-7, with 9 bases identical to TRBD1. This CDR3 has 16 amino acids. V trimming: 2 bases; J trimming: 3 bases; junction bases outside the gene matches: 9. CDR1 SGHNT and CDR2 YYREEE come from the germline V gene (reference sequence). CDR3 bases: TGTGCCAGCAGCTTTGGTTCCCCGGGACAGGGCTACGAGCAGTACTTC. Amino acid sequence: CASSFGSPGQGYEQYF.

The V call is TRBV6-4, the J call TRBJ2-2; D may be TRBD2 (6 bases). Trimming stripped 4 bases from V and 7 bases from J, with 28 bases between. CDR1 and CDR2 from the germline V gene are MRHNA and SNTAGT. The CDR3 spans 19 residues. This CDR3 reads CASSAYLNSRDFTVGELFF. Here the CDR3 DNA reads TGTGCCAGCAGTGCCTACTTAAATAGCCGGGACTTTACCGTCGGGGAGCTGTTTTTT.

The V call is TRBV18, the J call TRBJ1-1; D remains unclear. This CDR3 region has 14 residues. V lost 0 bases and J 1 base, leaving 6 bases between the germline ends. Looked up from germline, CDR1 is KGHSH and CDR2 is LQKENI. The CDR3 loop is CASSPPYRNTEAFF. CDR3 coding DNA: TGTGCCAGCTCACCACCTTACAGGAACACTGAAGCTTTCTTT.

The V call is TRBV25-1, the J call TRBJ2-5; TRBD1 is a possible D gene (6 bases). The CDR3 consists of 13 residues. Trimming shortened V by 5 bases and J by 5 bases, and 12 bases separated the two germline ends. In germline, CDR1 is MGHDK, CDR2 SYGVNS. CDR3 sequence reads: CASSMAGAETQYF. Written as DNA, the CDR3 is TGTGCCAGCAGTATGGCAGGGGCCGAGACCCAGTACTTC.

The chain employs TRBV5-1 and TRBJ2-2, with D maybe TRBD2 (6 bases). The CDR3 consists of 19 residues. V was cut by 1 base and J by 3 bases, with 22 bases left in between. CDR1 is SGHRS and CDR2 is YFSETQ in the germline V gene. As DNA, the CDR3 is TGCGCCAGCAGCTTGTGGGCTAGCGAGCGACGGCCGGACACCGGGGAGCTGTTTTTT. Translating gives CASSLWASERRPDTGELFF.

This CDR3 is CAWSVGLGSRSNQPQHF. Written as DNA, the CDR3 is TGTGCCTGGAGTGTAGGGTTGGGGTCTAGGAGCAATCAGCCCCAGCATTTT. The chain is built from TRBV30 and TRBJ1-5; unclear D gene. The CDR3 has 17 residues. Germline V gene sequence: CDR1 GTSNPN, CDR2 SVGIG (reference sequence). The V end lost 0 bases, the J end lost 1 base, and 16 bases lay between the germline ends.

V is TRBV4-1 and J is TRBJ2-7, with 7 bases lining up with TRBD1. Losses at the gene ends were 1 base for V and 2 bases for J; bases not matched to a gene: 2. The length of the CDR3 is 14 residues. The germline CDR1 and CDR2 sequences are MGHRA and YSYEKL. The CDR3 sequence is CASSQGQGAYEQYF. DNA of the CDR3: TGCGCCAGCAGCCAAGGACAGGGCGCCTACGAGCAGTACTTC.

The chain uses TRBV6-5 and TRBJ2-7, with 10 bases aligning to TRBD2. Germline CDR1 and CDR2: MNHEY and SVGAGI. Germline trimming cut 4 bases from V and 3 bases from J; bases unmatched to any gene: 6. The CDR3 totals 15 residues. CDR3 nucleotide sequence: TGTGCCAGCAGTTTTGAAGCGGGAGGGGTCTACGAGCAGTACTTC. Translated: CASSFEAGGVYEQYF.

The chain uses TRBV9 and TRBJ1-5, with 10 bases identical to TRBD1. Unmatched junction bases numbered 4, after V lost 3 bases and J lost 7 bases. From germline, CDR1 is SGDLS and CDR2 YYNGEE. This CDR3 contains 14 residues. Here the CDR3 reads CASSAGTGEQPQHF. CDR3 coding DNA: TGTGCCAGCAGCGCGGGGACAGGGGAGCAGCCCCAGCATTTT.

V usage is TRBV10-1 and J usage is TRBJ2-7, with unresolved D. Trimming took off 4 bases at V and 7 bases at J, with 8 bases between the two ends. Germline V gene lookup returns CDR1 WNHNN and CDR2 SYGVQD (reference sequence). The CDR3 length is 11 residues. This chain's CDR3 is CASSAGGEQYF. The CDR3 DNA sequence: TGCGCCAGCAGTGCGGGTGGGGAGCAGTACTTC.

This clone has a single count. The rearrangement uses TRBV28 and TRBJ2-2; TRBD1 matches at 7 bases. The CDR3 contains 13 residues. Germline V CDR1 and CDR2: MDHEN, SYDVKM. With 6 bases clipped from V and 6 bases from J, the junction kept 4 bases outside the gene matches. In nucleotides, the CDR3 is TGTGCCAGCAGGACAGGGCTCGCCGGGGAGCTGTTTTTT. Its protein product is CASRTGLAGELFF.

V usage is TRBV10-1 and J usage is TRBJ1-4; D unresolved. The CDR3 contains 14 residues. The V gene lost 9 bases and the J gene lost 6 bases, with 17 bases spanning the gap. Per germline, CDR1 WNHNN and CDR2 SYGVQD (reference sequence). CDR3 in amino acids: CARADWEIYEKLFF. In nucleotides, the CDR3 is TGCGCCAGAGCTGACTGGGAGATCTATGAAAAACTGTTTTTT.

As for this clone: Different DNA sequences within this sample yield the same CDR3. V usage is TRBV20-1 and J usage is TRBJ2-7; no clear D. Germline lookup yields CDR1 DFQATT and CDR2 SNEGSKA (reference sequence). The CDR3 loop spans 11 amino acids. Trimming took 4 bases from V and 4 from J, leaving 8 bases between them. The chain's CDR3 is CSATGGYEQYF. The CDR3 bases are TGCAGTGCTACGGGTGGTTACGAGCAGTACTTC.

The J gene is TRBJ1-1, the V gene TRBV10-1; 8 bases match TRBD1. With 4 bases clipped from V and 7 bases from J, the junction kept 8 bases outside the gene matches. CDR3 length equals 14 residues. Germline CDR1 reads WNHNN; CDR2 reads SYGVQD (reference sequence). As DNA, the CDR3 is TGCGCCAGCAGTGTATCCAGGGGGCTGGGTGAAGCTTTCTTT. Translation gives CASSVSRGLGEAFF.

The J gene is TRBJ1-1, the V gene TRBV5-1, with TRBD1 as a possible D gene (6 bases). V dropped 6 bases and J dropped 1 base, with 13 bases sitting between them. Per germline, CDR1 SGHRS and CDR2 YFSETQ. This CDR3 has 14 residues. CDR3 sequence reads: CASNQQGKNTEAFF. The CDR3 nucleotides are TGCGCCAGCAATCAACAGGGCAAGAACACTGAAGCTTTCTTT. Combining the CDR3 with reference TRBV5-1 and TRBJ1-1 gives the whole variable domain KAGVTQTPRYLIKTRGQQVTLSCSPISGHRSVSWYQQTPGQGLQFLFEYFSETQRNKGNFPGRFSGRQFSNSRSEMNVSTLELGDSALYLCASNQQGKNTEAFFGQGTRLTVV.

This clone was detected only a few times. The rearrangement links TRBV6-4 to TRBJ1-2; D is unresolved. The germline V and J ends were trimmed by 0 bases and 4 bases, with 12 bases remaining between them. Germline CDR1 MRHNA, CDR2 SNTAGT. This CDR3 comprises 15 residues. In nucleotides, the CDR3 is TGTGCCAGCAGTGACTCGAGGAGAAAGGGCTATGGCTACACCTTC. Encoded protein: CASSDSRRKGYGYTF.